A single sample is the source of the 20 T cell receptor beta chains below, sequenced in a study of blood T cells in healthy people across ages. A J-beta primer mix and a sample-barcoded 5' primer were used in a second PCR of roughly 6 to 11 cycles. Via MiXCR, TCRdb re-called the 5' RACE reads, giving one row per CDR3 protein. The sample records 1.5 million to 2 million distinct CDR3 sequences, less than 50% being singletons. Sequencing was done on a sample of blood. The receptor source for this set is a woman aged 40 to 55 in good health.

This clonotype was seen only a few times. The chain couples TRBV7-3 to TRBJ2-3, with D unclear. Trimming cost V 5 bases and J 6 bases, with 12 bases left between them. CDR1 and CDR2 (germline): SGHTA, FQGTGA. This CDR3 spans 13 amino acids. As DNA, the CDR3 is TGTGCCAGCAGCCCCGGACCGCTGGATACGCAGTATTTT. Translating gives CASSPGPLDTQYF. Full variable domain (rest looked up from reference TRBV7-3 and TRBJ2-3): GAGVSQTPSNKVTEKGKYVELRCDPISGHTALYWYRQSLGQGPEFLIYFQGTGAADDSGLPNDRFFAVRPEGSVSTLKIQRTERGDSAVYLCASSPGPLDTQYFGPGTRLTVL.

The rearrangement links TRBV29-1 to TRBJ1-2; a possible D gene is TRBD1 (5 bases). CDR1 and CDR2 (germline): SQVTM, ANQGSEA. The CDR3 contains 12 residues. With 8 bases removed from V and 4 bases from J, the gap between germline ends came to 14 bases. The CDR3 loop reads CSSGGRGYGYTF. In DNA, the CDR3 is TGCAGCTCCGGGGGACGGGGCTATGGCTACACCTTC.

This chain connects TRBV5-1 to TRBJ1-5; the D gene is possibly TRBD1 (5 bases). V gave up 4 bases and J gave up 7 bases, with 15 bases separating them. The CDR3 totals 14 residues. The germline V gene encodes CDR1 SGHRS and CDR2 YFSETQ. CDR3 DNA sequence: TGCGCCAGCAGCCGGGAGCTGGCAGGGCAGCCCCAGCATTTT. Translated, it gives CASSRELAGQPQHF.

The chain recombines TRBV4-3 with TRBJ2-7; tentative D call: TRBD1 (6 bases). Germline assignment: CDR1 LGHNA and CDR2 YSLEER. The V end was cut by 3 bases, the J end by 4 bases, with 10 bases between. The CDR3 extends over 13 amino acids. DNA of the CDR3: TGCGCCAGCAGCCAGGCACAGGGATACGAGCAGTACTTC. Residues: CASSQAQGYEQYF.

This chain joins TRBV28 and TRBJ2-6, with a possible D match to TRBD1 (5 bases). V was shortened by 5 bases and J by 0 bases, with 14 bases between the two germline ends. CDR3 length: 17 amino acids. Germline V CDR1 and CDR2: MDHEN, SYDVKM. The DNA of the CDR3 is TGTGCCAGCAGTACGGACATACTCTCCTCTGGGGCCAACGTCCTGACTTTC. Protein product: CASSTDILSSGANVLTF.

V gene TRBV5-1 combines with J gene TRBJ2-6; 8 bases align to TRBD2. The germline CDR1 and CDR2 sequences are SGHRS and YFSETQ. V dropped 9 bases and J dropped 1; count of bases not matched to a gene: 12. The CDR3 sequence is 17 residues long. CDR3 nucleotide sequence: TGCGCCACGTCCCAGCGGGGGAGTACTTCTGGGGCCAACGTCCTGACTTTC. Translation gives CATSQRGSTSGANVLTF.

The sample holds a few counts of this clonotype. This chain connects TRBV5-1 to TRBJ2-1; 11 bases are a match to TRBD1. J gave up 0 bases and V 4 bases, and 6 bases lay outside the gene matches. CDR3 length equals 17 residues. Germline assignment: CDR1 SGHRS and CDR2 YFSETQ. The CDR3 nucleotides read TGCGCCAGCAGCGCCGGACAGGGGGCGATCTCCTACAATGAGCAGTTCTTC. Its translation: CASSAGQGAISYNEQFF. Full variable domain (missing parts from reference TRBV5-1 and TRBJ2-1): KAGVTQTPRYLIKTRGQQVTLSCSPISGHRSVSWYQQTPGQGLQFLFEYFSETQRNKGNFPGRFSGRQFSNSRSEMNVSTLELGDSALYLCASSAGQGAISYNEQFFGPGTRLTVL.

The CDR3: CSARDGFDIEETQYF. CDR3 coding DNA: TGCAGTGCTAGAGACGGGTTTGACATCGAGGAGACCCAGTACTTC. The chain couples TRBV20-1 to TRBJ2-5; D gene ambiguous. The CDR3 contains 15 residues. Trimming shortened V by 0 bases and J by 5 bases, and 16 bases separated the two germline ends. In germline, CDR1 is DFQATT, CDR2 SNEGSKA (reference sequence).

J is TRBJ2-1 and V is TRBV20-1, with 7 nucleotides matching TRBD1. With V trimmed by 6 bases and J by 6 bases, 5 bases remained unmatched. Germline CDR1 and CDR2: DFQATT and SNEGSKA (reference sequence). The CDR3 length is 12 residues. CDR3: CSAKTGPNEQFF. In DNA form, the CDR3 reads TGCAGTGCGAAGACAGGGCCCAATGAGCAGTTCTTC.

As for this clonotype: A junction end diverges from the germline sequence, so it may reflect a read error. The chain is built from TRBV6-2 or TRBV6-3 and TRBJ2-1, with TRBD1 matching 11 bases. Germline V gives CDR1 MNHEY, CDR2 SVGEGT. This CDR3 is built from 14 residues. Here the CDR3 reads CAGSRDRGNNEQFF. CDR3 bases: TGTGCCGGCAGTCGGGACAGGGGGAACAATGAGCAGTTCTTC.

V gene TRBV4-3 combines with J gene TRBJ2-6, with D perhaps assigned TRBD1 or TRBD2 (6 bases each). Trimming took 2 bases from V and 3 from J, leaving 17 bases between them. CDR3 length equals 18 residues. Germline V gene sequence: CDR1 LGHNA, CDR2 YSLEER. The CDR3 DNA follows: TGCGCCAGCAGCCAACAGGCACGGGGGCTCGATGGGGCCAACGTCCTGACTTTC. Protein sequence: CASSQQARGLDGANVLTF.

The rearrangement joins TRBV20-1 to TRBJ1-5; D is unresolved. The germline V gene encodes CDR1 DFQATT and CDR2 SNEGSKA (reference sequence). The CDR3 covers 14 residues. The V and J ends lost 0 bases and 7 bases respectively, with 13 bases between them. CDR3 sequence: CSARDNWGGQPQHF. CDR3 DNA sequence: TGCAGTGCTAGAGATAATTGGGGAGGACAGCCCCAGCATTTT.

This chain uses TRBV7-2 with TRBJ1-2; D remains ambiguous. Per the germline V gene, CDR1 is SGHTA and CDR2 is FQGNSA. Trimming stripped 0 bases from V and 4 bases from J, with 6 bases between. The CDR3 totals 13 residues. The CDR3 sequence: CASSLATSYGYTF. The DNA of the CDR3 is TGTGCCAGCAGCTTAGCGACTAGCTATGGCTACACCTTC.

This clonotype was seen more than once but under ten times. The chain employs TRBV15 and TRBJ2-3; 9 nucleotides line up with TRBD1. The germline gives CDR1 LNHNV, CDR2 YYDKDF (reference sequence). The CDR3 totals 17 residues. With V trimmed by 0 bases and J by 3 bases, 7 bases remained unmatched. Here the CDR3 reads CATSRDFGTGSTDTQYF. The DNA of the CDR3 is TGTGCCACCAGCAGAGATTTTGGGACAGGGTCTACAGATACGCAGTATTTT.

The rearrangement joins TRBV7-9 to TRBJ2-3; D is perhaps TRBD2 (6 bases). The CDR3 spans 14 residues. CDR1 and CDR2 from the germline V gene are SEHNR and FQNEAQ (reference sequence). The ends were cut back, 0 bases at V and 6 bases at J, with 10 bases in the middle. The CDR3 reads CASSLAYGGDTQYF. CDR3 DNA sequence: TGTGCCAGCAGCTTAGCGTATGGGGGGGATACGCAGTATTTT.

The chain employs TRBV20-1 and TRBJ2-7, with a weak D call TRBD2 (5 bases). This CDR3 comprises 15 residues. V lost 6 bases to trimming and J lost 2 bases, with 20 bases between them. Looked up from germline, CDR1 is DFQATT and CDR2 is SNEGSKA (reference sequence). CDR3 amino acids: CSAATRAGLPYEQYF. The CDR3 DNA reads as TGCAGTGCCGCAACGCGGGCAGGCCTCCCCTACGAGCAGTACTTC.

The chain has TRBV20-1 and TRBJ1-6; D is possibly TRBD1 (5 bases). The CDR3 runs 14 residues. Germline V gene data show CDR1 as DFQATT and CDR2 as SNEGSKA (reference sequence). V lost 3 bases, J lost 9 bases, and 15 bases lay in between. The CDR3 bases are TGCAGTGCTAGCCACCGGGACTGGGGTTCACCCCTCCACTTT. It is translated as CSASHRDWGSPLHF.

This clonotype showed up just a few times. The chain employs TRBV4-3 and TRBJ1-4; D might be TRBD1 (6 bases). CDR1 LGHNA and CDR2 YSLEER come from the germline V gene. The V end was cut by 0 bases, the J end by 14 bases, with 25 bases between. This CDR3 comprises 17 residues. In DNA form, the CDR3 reads TGCGCCAGCAGCCAAGATAAGATGGACAGTGGGATCGGAAACCTGTTTTTT. Translated, it gives CASSQDKMDSGIGNLFF.

This clonotype has just a few counts. The rearrangement links TRBV4-2 to TRBJ2-7; D gene unclear. V shed 4 bases and J shed 6 bases, with 16 bases lying between them. CDR3 length: 14 amino acids. CDR1 is LGHNA, CDR2 YNFKEQ, per germline. For the CDR3, the DNA is TGTGCCAGCAGCCCCCGCCAGCACTCTGGCGAGCAGTACTTC. Translating gives CASSPRQHSGEQYF.

This clonotype has only a few counts. The V and J genes are TRBV9 and TRBJ2-5; a possible D gene is TRBD2 (6 bases). Trimming shortened V by 0 bases and J by 1 base, and 16 bases separated the two germline ends. The CDR3 extends over 17 amino acids. CDR1 SGDLS and CDR2 YYNGEE come from the germline V gene. The CDR3 DNA follows: TGTGCCAGCAGCGTAGATCCGTACGGGGGAATCCAAGAGACCCAGTACTTC. Protein: CASSVDPYGGIQETQYF.